This T cell receptor (beta chain) is drawn from a study of T cells in severe cutaneous drug reactions (dated by TCRdb to between 2018 and 2021). With regard to the full study: Between the early 2010s and the late 2010s, patients were recruited from Taiwan, Thailand and a European registry network. Bulk TCR sequencing was combined with single-cell sequencing, quantitative PCR validation, functional assays and transgenic mouse experiments. The libraries were made with iRepertoire multiplex PCR, and the authors referred to a comparison in which iRepertoire and 5' RACE methods, with or without UMI, captured abundant clonotypes to a similar degree. Enrollment was limited to patients whose SJS/TEN or DRESS diagnosis was probable or definite according to RegiSCAR criteria. Blister fluids/cells, PBMC and other biological samples were taken from patients in the acute stage or the recovery stage. Assignment of the culprit drug relied on both the Naranjo algorithm and the ALDEN drug causality algorithm. General study outcomes and caveats: CBZ-SJS/TEN patients showed strongly increased TRBV12-4 usage, with an average of about 31% in blister cells and around 4.6% in PBMC. The authors noted that whether the public TCR generalizes to SJS/TEN caused by other drugs still needs further study. Although undetectable or scarce in tolerant-control and healthy-donor PBMC, a public TCRbeta CDR3 was found in all seven CBZ-SJS/TEN blister samples, at a mean of 13.57%.

This clonotype is medium-sized (0.01 to 0.1%) as judged by frequency; no count is noted. No cognate antigen has been identified for it. For both bulk and single-cell sequencing, libraries were prepared with the iRepertoire multiplex PCR system and TCR subtype-specific primers. Multiplex PCR using primers aimed at the V, D and J gene regions produced the bulk TCR beta libraries. Approximately 100-550 ng of RNA per sample was used as input for bulk TCR library preparation. An Illumina MiSeq was used to sequence the bulk TCR beta amplicons. As for how the authors treated the data: Sample misassignments and low-quality sequencing reads were filtered out during quality control steps. CDR3 was defined as the amino acids between the V-gene Y[YFLI]C motif and the J-segment [FW]GXGT motif. TRBV and TRBJ gene assignments and CDR3 clonotypes followed the IMGT database. TRBV expression in each sample was normalized to the mean expression of the same gene in PBMC from 44 healthy donors. TCRdb reprocessed the reads and assigns one entry to each CDR3 protein sequence, leaving out DNA. The V and J calls, along with clone size, are taken from TCRdb and not from the paper's own processing. This sample's listing comprises roughly 10,000 distinct CDR3 sequences. Jointly, the top ten make up approximately 20% of the sample.

Sequenced donors were patients with carbamazepine-induced Stevens-Johnson syndrome or toxic epidermal necrolysis (CBZ-SJS/TEN). To look for drug-specific clonotypes, next-generation sequencing was used to profile the T cell receptor repertoires of patients with drug-induced severe cutaneous adverse reactions. RNA was isolated from either blister cells of skin lesions or peripheral blood mononuclear cells. The CDR3 measures 14 amino acids from cysteine to phenylalanine. No DNA is listed. The germline V gene (reference sequence) yields DFQATT for CDR1 and SNEGSKA for CDR2. The chain links TRBV20-1 with TRBJ2-3; lacking DNA, the TRBD2 call made by TCRdb goes unchecked. Sequenced input: cells from a skin blister. According to the study, the label for this sample's cell subset or site signals: unsorted cells from skin lesion blisters. The TCR comes from a human donor with Stevens-Johnson syndrome, a severe cutaneous drug reaction. The CDR3 corresponds to CSATTSGSTDTQYF.